This record covers a single TCR beta chain. It has no known antigen specificity. Nothing much larger sits one base from this clone, and base qualities are not available. The germline V gene gives CDR1 as SNHLY and CDR2 as FYNNEI. The CDR3 starts with the cysteine, ends with the phenylalanine, and has 16 residues. The retained sequence is limited to the CDR3, 48 bases, with the frame set at the first base. The V end gives up 6 bases and the J end 2 bases, leaving 11 bases in the junction not matched to a gene. These data originate in a study of OX40 agonist ivuxolimab in advanced cancers. Regarding the research as a whole: Ivuxolimab, which targeted the costimulatory receptor OX40 (CD134), was an agonistic, fully human IgG2 monoclonal antibody. The paper reports the monotherapy dose-escalation portion (N = 52 patients) of the phase I ivuxolimab trial. Partial responses occurred in three dose-escalation patients, of whom one had hepatocellular carcinoma and two had cutaneous melanoma. Among the 50 to 55 dose-escalation patients, about 19 had hepatocellular carcinoma, 15 or so melanoma, 9 renal cell carcinoma and 9 head and neck cancer. Prior anti-PD-1, anti-PD-L1 or anti-CTLA-4 therapy was permitted, and checkpoint inhibitors had been received by around 40% of dose-escalation patients. Intravenous ivuxolimab was administered to patients every 2 weeks at six dose levels: 0.01, 0.1, 0.3, 1.5, 3 and 10 mg/kg. Peripheral TCRbeta sequencing aimed to test whether ivuxolimab altered TCR sequence diversity and caused clonal T-cell expansion. In the dose-escalation cohort, 70% to 85% of patients were male, and the mean age was roughly 56 years with a range of roughly 23 to 79. The paper as a whole reports these results and caveats: The antigen specificity of the peripheral T cells that underwent clonal expansion was not determined. At doses from 0.1 to 3.0 mg/kg, clonal expansion was seen in both CD4+ and CD8+ blood T cells between baseline and week 6. Low levels of normalized T-cell clonal expansion were also seen in some patients who did not respond. On average, CD8+ T cells showed more expanded clones than CD4+ T cells after ivuxolimab. Partial responders in the 0.1-3.0 mg/kg groups had among the lowest normalized peripheral clonal expansion, especially among CD8+ T cells.

The trial excluded patients who had a history of autoimmune disease or who were on systemic immunosuppression. Peripheral blood for TCR sequencing was collected from all dose cohorts at baseline, on cycle 4 day 1, and on cycle 7 day 1. The samples were taken from a phase I, first-in-human, multicenter, open-label dose-escalation trial of ivuxolimab. Adults with locally advanced or metastatic melanoma, renal cell, hepatocellular, or head and neck squamous cell carcinoma were enrolled in the trial. Before TCR sequencing, CD4+ and CD8+ T cells were separately sorted from peripheral blood. To sequence the TCRbeta CDR3 region, genomic DNA was isolated from the sorted cells. The immunoSEQ Assay was used to sequence the TCRbeta CDR3 regions. Held by TCRdb, this immuneACCESS table contains in-frame sequences only and omits some clones. Under half of the omission traces to an unresolved V gene where checked; the cause of the rest is unknown. The sample table contains some 100,000 clones; only one count was recorded for roughly 80% of them. The ten largest clonotypes hold 1.1% of the sample.

The chain is encoded by TRBV2 joined to TRBJ2-3, with 7 middle bases fitting TRBD2. This sequence originates from an adult with an advanced solid tumor such as melanoma, head and neck, liver or kidney cancer. The sequences come from CD4+ or CD8+ T cells sorted from blood, collected in a trial of the OX40 agonist ivuxolimab. The sequenced DNA: TGTGCCAGCAGGTGGCAACGCGGGGGTCCCACAGATACGCAGTATTTT. This is translated as CASRWQRGGPTDTQYF. This CDR3, with the reference TRBV2 and TRBJ2-3 proteins standing in past its ends, gives the full variable domain EPEVTQTPSHQVTQMGQEVILRCVPISNHLYFYWYRQILGQKVEFLVSFYNNEISEKSEIFDDQFSVERPDGSNFTLKIRSTKLEDSAMYFCASRWQRGGPTDTQYFGPGTRLTVL.